This TCR beta chain was captured in a study of patients and donors after allogeneic stem cell transplantation (dated by TCRdb to 2018 to 2020). Libraries were prepared through RT-PCR. TCRdb lists the instrument as NextSeq 550. Using fastp at Q25 and MiXCR, TCRdb reprocessed the public reads and kept productive beta chains. Every CDR3 protein is listed once, alongside the most common genes and DNA of its rows. Recorded for this sample are roughly 940,000 distinct CDR3 sequences; roughly 18% of them occurred a single time. The top ten constitute 5% to 6.5% of the sample. Based on the germline V gene, the CDR1 and CDR2 sequences are SGHRS and YFSETQ. Trimming removed 1 base from V and 7 bases from J, leaving 15 bases between the germline ends. From the cysteine through the phenylalanine, the CDR3 covers 16 amino acids. Of all the DNA, just the CDR3 is kept, 48 bases in frame from base 1. This clonotype was recorded a few times. Its target antigen remains unknown. No much larger clonotype is one base removed from it; base qualities were not supplied.

The clonotype originates from a human donor who was either an allogeneic HSCT recipient or a stem cell or donor lymphocyte infusion donor (not recorded which). It is not recorded whose cells these are; they may come from a transplant donor. The rearrangement joined TRBV5-1 to TRBJ1-6, with no confidently assigned D gene. The sequenced sample was blood, either unsorted or a sorted T cell fraction (not recorded which). The DNA sequence is as follows: TGCGCCAGCAGCTTGAAAGTCCCGCTTCGGAATTCACCCCTCCACTTT. Its coded protein is CASSLKVPLRNSPLHF. With all but the CDR3 taken from the reference TRBV5-1 and TRBJ1-6 genes, the full variable domain is: KAGVTQTPRYLIKTRGQQVTLSCSPISGHRSVSWYQQTPGQGLQFLFEYFSETQRNKGNFPGRFSGRQFSNSRSEMNVSTLELGDSALYLCASSLKVPLRNSPLHFGNGTRLTVT.